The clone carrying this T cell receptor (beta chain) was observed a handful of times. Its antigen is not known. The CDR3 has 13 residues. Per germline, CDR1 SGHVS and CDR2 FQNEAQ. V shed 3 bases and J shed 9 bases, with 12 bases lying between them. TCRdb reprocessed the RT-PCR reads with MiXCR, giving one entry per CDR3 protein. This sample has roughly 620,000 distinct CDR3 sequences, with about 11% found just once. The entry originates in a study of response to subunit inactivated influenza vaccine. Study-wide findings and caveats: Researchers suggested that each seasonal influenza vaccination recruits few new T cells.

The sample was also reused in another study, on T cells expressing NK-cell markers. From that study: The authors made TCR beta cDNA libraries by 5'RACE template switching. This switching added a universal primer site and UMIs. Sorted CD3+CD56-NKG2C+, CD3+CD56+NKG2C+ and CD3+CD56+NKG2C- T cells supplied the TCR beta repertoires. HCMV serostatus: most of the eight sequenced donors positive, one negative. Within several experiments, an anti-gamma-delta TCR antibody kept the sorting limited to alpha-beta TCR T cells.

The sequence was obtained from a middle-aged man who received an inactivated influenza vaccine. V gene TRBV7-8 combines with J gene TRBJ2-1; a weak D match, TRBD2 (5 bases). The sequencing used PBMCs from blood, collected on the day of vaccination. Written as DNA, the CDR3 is TGTGCCAGCAGCTTGCTACTAGAGGGTGAGCAGTTCTTC. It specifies CASSLLLEGEQFF.